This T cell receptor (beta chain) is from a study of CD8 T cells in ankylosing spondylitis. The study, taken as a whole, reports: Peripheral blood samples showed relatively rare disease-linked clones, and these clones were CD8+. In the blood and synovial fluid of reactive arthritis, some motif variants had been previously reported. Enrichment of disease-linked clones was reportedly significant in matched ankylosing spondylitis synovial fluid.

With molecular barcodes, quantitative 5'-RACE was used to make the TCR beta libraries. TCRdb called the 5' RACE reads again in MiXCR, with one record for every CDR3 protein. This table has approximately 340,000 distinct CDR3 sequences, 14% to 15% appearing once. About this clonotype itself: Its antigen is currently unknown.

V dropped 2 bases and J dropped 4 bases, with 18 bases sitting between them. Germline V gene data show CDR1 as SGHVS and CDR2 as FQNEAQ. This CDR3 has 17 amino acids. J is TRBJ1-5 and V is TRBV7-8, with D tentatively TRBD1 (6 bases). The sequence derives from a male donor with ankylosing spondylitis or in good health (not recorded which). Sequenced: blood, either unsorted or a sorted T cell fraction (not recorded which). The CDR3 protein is CASSLPPRGIGNQPQHF. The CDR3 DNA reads TGTGCCAGCAGCTTACCGCCCAGGGGAATTGGGAATCAGCCCCAGCATTTT.